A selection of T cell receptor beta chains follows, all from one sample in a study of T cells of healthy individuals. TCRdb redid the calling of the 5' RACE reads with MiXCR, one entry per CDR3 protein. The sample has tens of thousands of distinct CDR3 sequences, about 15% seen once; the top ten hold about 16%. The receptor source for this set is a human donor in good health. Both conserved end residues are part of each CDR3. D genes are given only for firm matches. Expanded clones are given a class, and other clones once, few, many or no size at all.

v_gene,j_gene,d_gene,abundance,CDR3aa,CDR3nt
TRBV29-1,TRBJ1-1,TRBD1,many,CSVVGQGGIEAFF,TGCAGCGTTGTTGGACAGGGAGGGATTGAAGCTTTCTTT
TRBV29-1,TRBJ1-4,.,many,CSVAPSGSFNEKLFF,TGCAGCGTTGCGCCGTCGGGAAGTTTTAATGAAAAACTGTTTTTT
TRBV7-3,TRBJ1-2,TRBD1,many,CASSSGTGGSGYTF,TGTGCCAGCAGTTCCGGGACAGGGGGCAGTGGCTACACCTTC
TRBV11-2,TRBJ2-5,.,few,CASSLDKGGRQETQYF,TGTGCCAGCAGCTTAGACAAGGGGGGCCGCCAAGAGACCCAGTACTTC
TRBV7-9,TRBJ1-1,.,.,CASSLIGTEAFF,TGTGCCAGCAGCTTAATAGGAACTGAAGCTTTCTTT
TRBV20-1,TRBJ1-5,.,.,CSATPLGVDGNQPQHF,TGCAGTGCTACCCCCCTGGGGGTAGACGGCAATCAGCCCCAGCATTTT
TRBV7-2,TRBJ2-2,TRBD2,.,CASSVYGGDTGELFF,TGTGCCAGCAGCGTCTACGGGGGGGACACCGGGGAGCTGTTTTTT
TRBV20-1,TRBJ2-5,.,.,CSARKETQYF,TGCAGTGCGCGAAAAGAGACCCAGTACTTC
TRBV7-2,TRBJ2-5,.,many,CASIEDQGETQYF,TGTGCCAGCATCGAAGACCAGGGGGAGACCCAGTACTTC
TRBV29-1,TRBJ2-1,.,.,CSVPRGSGHNEQFF,TGCAGCGTTCCAAGGGGTTCTGGTCACAATGAGCAGTTCTTC
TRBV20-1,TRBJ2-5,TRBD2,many,CSARDIAGVLQETQYF,TGCAGTGCTAGAGATATCGCGGGAGTCCTACAAGAGACCCAGTACTTC
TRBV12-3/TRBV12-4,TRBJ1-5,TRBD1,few,CASTRTGDQPQHF,TGTGCCAGCACCAGGACAGGGGATCAGCCCCAGCATTTT
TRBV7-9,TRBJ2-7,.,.,CASSPPVGPSPYEQYF,TGTGCCAGCAGCCCACCTGTGGGACCTTCGCCGTACGAGCAGTACTTC
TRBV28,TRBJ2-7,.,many,CASSFTMAGLSYEQYF,TGTGCCAGCAGTTTCACAATGGCGGGGCTATCCTACGAGCAGTACTTC
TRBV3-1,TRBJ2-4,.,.,CASCDGQFKNIQYF,TGTGCCAGTTGTGACGGACAATTCAAAAACATTCAGTACTTC
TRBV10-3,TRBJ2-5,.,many,CAIRFGASTQTQYF,TGTGCCATCCGGTTCGGGGCTAGCACCCAGACCCAGTACTTC
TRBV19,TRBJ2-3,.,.,CASSIGDTQYF,TGTGCCAGTAGTATCGGCGATACGCAGTATTTT
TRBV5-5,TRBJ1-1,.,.,CASSSDTPRTEAFF,TGTGCCAGCAGCTCAGACACGCCCCGGACTGAAGCTTTCTTT
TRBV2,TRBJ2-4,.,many,CASSKGYQGAGNIQYF,TGTGCCAGCAGTAAAGGGTACCAGGGTGCTGGAAACATTCAGTACTTC
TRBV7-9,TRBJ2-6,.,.,CASSLTDSGANVLTF,TGTGCCAGCAGCTTAACCGACTCTGGGGCCAACGTCCTGACTTTC
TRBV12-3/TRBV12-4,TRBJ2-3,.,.,CASSLRADPSTDTQYF,TGTGCCAGCAGTTTACGGGCGGACCCTAGCACAGATACGCAGTATTTT
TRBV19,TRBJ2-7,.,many,CASSIHRRDEQYF,TGTGCCAGTAGTATCCACAGGAGAGACGAGCAGTACTTC
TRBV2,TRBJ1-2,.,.,CASSVGGGRGYTF,TGTGCCAGCAGTGTAGGCGGGGGCCGAGGCTACACCTTC
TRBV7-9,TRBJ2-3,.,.,CASSVREIPTQYF,TGTGCCAGCAGCGTTCGTGAAATCCCTACGCAGTATTTT
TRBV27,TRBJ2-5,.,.,CASSPDPQETQYF,TGTGCCAGCAGTCCAGACCCCCAAGAGACCCAGTACTTC
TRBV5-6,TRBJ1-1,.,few,CASSTGDGWTEAFF,TGTGCCAGCAGCACCGGGGACGGGTGGACTGAAGCTTTCTTT
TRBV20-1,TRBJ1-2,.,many,CSARDRWQRGFNYGYTF,TGCAGTGCTAGAGACCGTTGGCAGCGAGGGTTTAACTATGGCTACACCTTC
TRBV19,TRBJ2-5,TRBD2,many,CASEDGGGETQYF,TGTGCCTCGGAGGATGGGGGGGGAGAGACCCAGTACTTC
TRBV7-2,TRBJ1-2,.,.,CASSLGLFDRRFYGYTF,TGTGCCAGCAGCTTAGGACTCTTCGACAGACGATTCTATGGCTACACCTTC
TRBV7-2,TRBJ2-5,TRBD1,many,CASSARDRGYQETQYF,TGTGCCAGCAGCGCCCGGGACAGGGGGTATCAAGAGACCCAGTACTTC
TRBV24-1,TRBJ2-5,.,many,CATSARRRTQETQYF,TGTGCCACCAGTGCCAGGCGGAGGACCCAAGAGACCCAGTACTTC
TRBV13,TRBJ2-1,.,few,CASRLGEWVHEQFF,TGTGCCAGCAGGTTGGGGGAATGGGTGCATGAGCAGTTCTTC
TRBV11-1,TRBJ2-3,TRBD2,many,CASSREGLADGTDTQYF,TGTGCCAGCAGTCGCGAAGGGCTAGCGGACGGCACAGATACGCAGTATTTT
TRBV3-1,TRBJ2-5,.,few,CASSQSGTETQYF,TGTGCCAGCAGCCAATCTGGGACGGAGACCCAGTACTTC
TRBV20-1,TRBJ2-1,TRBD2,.,CSATPGTSLFNEQFF,TGCAGTGCCACACCAGGGACTAGTCTGTTCAATGAGCAGTTCTTC
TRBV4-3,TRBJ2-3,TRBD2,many,CASSQDPSGGGTDTQYF,TGCGCCAGCAGCCAGGACCCTAGCGGGGGGGGTACAGATACGCAGTATTTT
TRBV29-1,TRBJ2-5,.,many,CSVEDGTGQETQYF,TGCAGCGTTGAGGACGGGACGGGCCAAGAGACCCAGTACTTC
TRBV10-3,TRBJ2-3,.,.,CAISELTDTQYF,TGTGCCATCAGTGAGCTCACAGATACGCAGTATTTT
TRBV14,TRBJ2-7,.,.,CASSLPGTRYEQYF,TGTGCCAGCAGCCTTCCCGGGACCCGATACGAGCAGTACTTC
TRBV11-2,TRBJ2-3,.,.,CASSLETDTQYF,TGTGCCAGCAGCTTAGAAACAGATACGCAGTATTTT
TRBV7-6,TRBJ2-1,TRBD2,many,CASSISGGAHNEQFF,TGTGCCAGCAGCATTAGCGGGGGGGCCCACAATGAGCAGTTCTTC
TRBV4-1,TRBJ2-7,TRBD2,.,CASSQDPGLVSEQYF,TGCGCCAGCAGCCAAGATCCGGGACTAGTCTCCGAGCAGTACTTC
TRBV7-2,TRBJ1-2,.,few,CASSLGTANYGYTF,TGTGCCAGCAGCTTAGGGACTGCTAACTATGGCTACACCTTC
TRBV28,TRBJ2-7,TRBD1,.,CASSFYTGQGAQCF,TGTGCCAGCAGTTTTTATACTGGACAGGGTGCGCAGTGCTTC
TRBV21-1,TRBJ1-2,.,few,CASSKGPDNGYTF,TGTGCCAGCAGCAAAGGGCCAGACAATGGCTACACCTTC
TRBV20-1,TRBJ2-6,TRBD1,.,CSAGGTGNVLTF,TGCAGTGCTGGTGGGACAGGCAACGTCCTGACTTTC
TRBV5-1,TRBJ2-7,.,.,CASSFIRRDHEQYF,TGCGCCAGCAGCTTTATTCGGAGGGACCACGAGCAGTACTTC
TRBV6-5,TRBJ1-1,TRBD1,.,CASSYSADRSEAFF,TGTGCCAGCAGTTACTCGGCGGACAGGTCTGAAGCTTTCTTT
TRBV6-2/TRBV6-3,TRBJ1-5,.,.,CASSYTFNSNQPQHF,TGTGCCAGCAGTTACACCTTCAATTCAAACCAGCCCCAGCATTTT
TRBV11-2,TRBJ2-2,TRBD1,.,CASGLTGVAGELFF,TGTGCCAGCGGGCTAACAGGGGTCGCCGGGGAGCTGTTTTTT
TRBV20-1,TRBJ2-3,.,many,CSARGTFPYTDTQYF,TGCAGTGCTAGGGGGACTTTCCCTTACACAGATACGCAGTATTTT
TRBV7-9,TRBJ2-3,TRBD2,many,CASSLASGRALTDTQYF,TGTGCCAGCAGCTTGGCTAGCGGGAGGGCCTTGACAGATACGCAGTATTTT
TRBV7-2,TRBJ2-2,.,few,CASSRDRAGELFF,TGTGCCAGCAGCCGAGACAGAGCCGGGGAGCTGTTTTTT
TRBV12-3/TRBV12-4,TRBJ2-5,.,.,CASRGGGETQYF,TGTGCCAGCAGGGGAGGCGGGGAGACCCAGTACTTC
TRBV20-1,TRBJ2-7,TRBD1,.,CSASKVGQGTEQYF,TGCAGTGCCTCAAAGGTGGGACAGGGGACCGAGCAGTACTTC
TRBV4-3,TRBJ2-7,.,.,CASSQGRGFEQYF,TGCGCCAGCAGCCAAGGTCGGGGGTTCGAGCAGTACTTC
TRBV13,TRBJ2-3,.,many,CASSLGPTDTQYF,TGTGCCAGCAGCTTAGGCCCCACGGATACGCAGTATTTT
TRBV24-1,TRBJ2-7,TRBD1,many,CATRGQGANEQYF,TGTGCCACCAGAGGACAGGGGGCGAACGAGCAGTACTTC